This T cell receptor beta chain is from a study of Ad26.COV2.S vaccination and SARS-CoV-2 variants. Treatment described: some 19 received Ad26.COV2.S at low or high dose, single or two shots; roughly five received placebo; per-sample allocation not given. Vaccine and placebo recipients were sampled on day 63 after the first injection. Based in Boston, the donor was an adult of 18-55 years. In germline, CDR1 is SGHAT, CDR2 FQNNGV. V lost 2 bases and J 2 bases, leaving 4 bases between the germline ends. The CDR3 covers 12 residues. The repertoire was sequenced with immunoSEQ multiplex PCR; TCRdb's copy has only in-frame clones and lacks some. The sample has a few hundred thousand clones, roughly 80% seen once.

The input for sequencing was peripheral blood, taken in a trial of Ad26.COV2.S vaccine versus placebo. This receptor was identified in a person between 18 and 59 years old who received the Ad26.COV2.S COVID-19 vaccine or a placebo. The chain carries TRBV11-2 and TRBJ2-7; no definite D call. CDR3 nucleotide sequence: TGTGCCAGCAGCTTATCCACCTACGAGCAGTACTTC. Translated: CASSLSTYEQYF.